Presented here are 5 T cell receptor beta chains from one specimen sequenced in a study of cytomegalovirus exposure and HLA in healthy donors. The PCR had 60 Vbeta and 13 Jbeta primers. Here immunoSEQ multiplex PCR was the method, and the copy in TCRdb shows in-frame clones only, minus some. The sample holds approximately 260,000 clones, around nine tenths seen once. Specimen: PBMCs. The receptors originated from a girl aged 2 to 9 in good health and CMV-seronegative.

The chain joins TRBV10-1 to TRBJ2-7; 11 bases agree with TRBD1. Germline V CDR1 and CDR2: WNHNN, SYGVQD (reference sequence). Trimming at V came to 7 bases and at J to 6 bases, leaving 2 bases not matched to a gene. There are 12 residues in the CDR3. This chain's CDR3 is CASTGTGGEQYF. The DNA of the CDR3 is TGCGCCAGCACCGGGACAGGGGGCGAGCAGTACTTC.

This chain connects TRBV5-1 to TRBJ1-2; TRBD1 agrees at 7 bases. The CDR3 sequence is 14 residues long. V was pared by 4 bases and J by 4 bases, with 7 bases of the junction left unmatched. Germline V gene data show CDR1 as SGHRS and CDR2 as YFSETQ. The CDR3 loop is CASSEGQWGYGYTF. CDR3 sequence (DNA): TGCGCCAGCAGCGAGGGACAGTGGGGCTATGGCTACACCTTC.

The rearrangement links TRBV7-8 to TRBJ1-1; possibly TRBD1 for D (5 bases). The V end was cut by 4 bases, the J end by 8 bases, with 14 bases between. The CDR3 consists of 13 residues. Germline assignment: CDR1 SGHVS and CDR2 FQNEAQ. Written as DNA, the CDR3 is TGTGCCAGCAGCTCTAGCGATAGACAGGAAGCTTTCTTT. Its protein is CASSSSDRQEAFF.

The V gene is TRBV4-2, the J gene TRBJ2-2; a possible D gene is TRBD2 (7 bases). V gave up 5 bases and J gave up 6 bases, with 13 bases separating them. This CDR3 is 14 amino acids long. Germline V gene lookup returns CDR1 LGHNA and CDR2 YNFKEQ. CDR3 DNA sequence: TGTGCCAGCAGCGGGGGGGCCGTCTCCGGGGAGCTGTTTTTT. It yields the protein CASSGGAVSGELFF.

The table lists this clone with a count of one. In DNA, the CDR3 is TGTGCCAGCAGCAGGCGGGGGATAGGGGGGCTAGGCTACGAGCAGTACTTC. Its protein is CASSRRGIGGLGYEQYF. V gene TRBV2 combines with J gene TRBJ2-7; D perhaps matches TRBD2 (7 bases). This CDR3 comprises 17 residues. The V end was cut by 6 bases, the J end by 3 bases, with 24 bases between. The germline V gene encodes CDR1 SNHLY and CDR2 FYNNEI. The full variable domain, with the rest looked up from reference TRBV2 and TRBJ2-7, is EPEVTQTPSHQVTQMGQEVILRCVPISNHLYFYWYRQILGQKVEFLVSFYNNEISEKSEIFDDQFSVERPDGSNFTLKIRSTKLEDSAMYFCASSRRGIGGLGYEQYFGPGTRLTVT.